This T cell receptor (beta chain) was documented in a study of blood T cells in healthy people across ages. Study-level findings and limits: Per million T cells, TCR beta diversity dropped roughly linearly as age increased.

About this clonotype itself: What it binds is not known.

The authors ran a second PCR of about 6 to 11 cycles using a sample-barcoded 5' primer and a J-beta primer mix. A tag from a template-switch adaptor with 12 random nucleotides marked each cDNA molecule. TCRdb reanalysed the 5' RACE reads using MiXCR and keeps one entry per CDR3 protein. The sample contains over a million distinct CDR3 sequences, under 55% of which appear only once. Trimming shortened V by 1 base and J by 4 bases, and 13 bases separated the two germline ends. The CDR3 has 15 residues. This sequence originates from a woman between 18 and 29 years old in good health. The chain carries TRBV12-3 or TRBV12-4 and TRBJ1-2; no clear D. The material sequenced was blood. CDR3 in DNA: TGTGCCAGCAGTTTAGGGACCATTTCCTCCTATGGCTACACCTTC. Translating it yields CASSLGTISSYGYTF.